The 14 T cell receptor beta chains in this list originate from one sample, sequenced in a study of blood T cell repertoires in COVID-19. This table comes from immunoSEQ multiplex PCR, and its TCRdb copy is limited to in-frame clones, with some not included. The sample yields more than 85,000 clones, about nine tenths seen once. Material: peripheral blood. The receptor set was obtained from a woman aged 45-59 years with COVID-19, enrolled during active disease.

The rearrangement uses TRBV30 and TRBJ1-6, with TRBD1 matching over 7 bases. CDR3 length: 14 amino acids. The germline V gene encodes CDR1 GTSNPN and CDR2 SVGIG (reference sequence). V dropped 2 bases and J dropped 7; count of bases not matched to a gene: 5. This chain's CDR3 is CAWSPPGQNSPLHF. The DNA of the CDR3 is TGTGCCTGGAGTCCTCCGGGACAGAATTCACCCCTCCACTTT.

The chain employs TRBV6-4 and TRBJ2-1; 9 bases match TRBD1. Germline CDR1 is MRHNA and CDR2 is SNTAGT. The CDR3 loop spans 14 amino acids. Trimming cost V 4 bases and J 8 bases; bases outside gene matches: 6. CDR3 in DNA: TGTGCCAGCAGTGTTCAACAGGGGGCTTATGAGCAGTTCTTC. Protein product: CASSVQQGAYEQFF.

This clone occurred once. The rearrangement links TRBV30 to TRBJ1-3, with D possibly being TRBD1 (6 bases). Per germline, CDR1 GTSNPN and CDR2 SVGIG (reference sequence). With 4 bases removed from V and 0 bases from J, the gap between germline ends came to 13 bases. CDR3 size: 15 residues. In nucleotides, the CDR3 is TGTGCCTGGAATGCCGGGACAACCTCTGGAAACACCATATATTTT. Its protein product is CAWNAGTTSGNTIYF.

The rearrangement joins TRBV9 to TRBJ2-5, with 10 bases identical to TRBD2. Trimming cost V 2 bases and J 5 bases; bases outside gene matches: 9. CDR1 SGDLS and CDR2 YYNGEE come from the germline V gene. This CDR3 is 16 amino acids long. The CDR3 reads CASSVGLAAGEETQYF. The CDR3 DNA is TGTGCCAGCAGCGTTGGACTAGCGGCGGGAGAGGAGACCCAGTACTTC.

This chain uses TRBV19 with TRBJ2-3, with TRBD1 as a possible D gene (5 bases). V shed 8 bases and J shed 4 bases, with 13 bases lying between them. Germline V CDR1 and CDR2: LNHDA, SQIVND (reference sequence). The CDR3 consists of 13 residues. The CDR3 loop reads CASSRAQADTQYF. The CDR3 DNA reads TGTGCCAGTTCTAGAGCACAGGCAGATACGCAGTATTTT.

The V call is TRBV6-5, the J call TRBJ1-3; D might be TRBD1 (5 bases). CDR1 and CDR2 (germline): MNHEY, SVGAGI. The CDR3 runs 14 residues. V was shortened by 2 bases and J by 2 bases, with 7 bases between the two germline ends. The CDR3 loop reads CASSYGRAGNTIYF. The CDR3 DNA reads TGTGCCAGCAGTTACGGCAGGGCTGGAAACACCATATATTTT.

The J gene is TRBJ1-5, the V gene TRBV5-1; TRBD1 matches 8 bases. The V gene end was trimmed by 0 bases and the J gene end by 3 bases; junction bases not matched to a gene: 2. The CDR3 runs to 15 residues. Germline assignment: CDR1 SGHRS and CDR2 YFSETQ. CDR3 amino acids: CASSLAGQVNQPQHF. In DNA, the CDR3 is TGCGCCAGCAGCTTGGCGGGACAGGTCAATCAGCCCCAGCATTTT. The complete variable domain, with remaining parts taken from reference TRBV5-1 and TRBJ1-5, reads KAGVTQTPRYLIKTRGQQVTLSCSPISGHRSVSWYQQTPGQGLQFLFEYFSETQRNKGNFPGRFSGRQFSNSRSEMNVSTLELGDSALYLCASSLAGQVNQPQHFGDGTRLSIL.

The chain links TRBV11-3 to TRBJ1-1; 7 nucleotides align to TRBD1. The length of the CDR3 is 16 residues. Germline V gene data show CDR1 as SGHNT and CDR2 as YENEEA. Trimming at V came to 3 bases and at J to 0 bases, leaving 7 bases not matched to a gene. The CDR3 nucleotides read TGTGCCAGCAGCTTGAGGACAGGAGACATGAACACTGAAGCTTTCTTT. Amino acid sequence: CASSLRTGDMNTEAFF.

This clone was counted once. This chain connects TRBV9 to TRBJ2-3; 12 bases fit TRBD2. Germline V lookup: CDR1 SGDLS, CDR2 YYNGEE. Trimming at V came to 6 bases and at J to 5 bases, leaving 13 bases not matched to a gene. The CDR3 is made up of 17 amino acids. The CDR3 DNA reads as TGTGCCAGCACGCCATCACCGACTAGCGGGGGAGGAGATACGCAGTATTTT. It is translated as CASTPSPTSGGGDTQYF. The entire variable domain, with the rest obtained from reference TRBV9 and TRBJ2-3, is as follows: DSGVTQTPKHLITATGQRVTLRCSPRSGDLSVYWYQQSLDQGLQFLIQYYNGEERAKGNILERFSAQQFPDLHSELNLSSLELGDSALYFCASTPSPTSGGGDTQYFGPGTRLTVL.

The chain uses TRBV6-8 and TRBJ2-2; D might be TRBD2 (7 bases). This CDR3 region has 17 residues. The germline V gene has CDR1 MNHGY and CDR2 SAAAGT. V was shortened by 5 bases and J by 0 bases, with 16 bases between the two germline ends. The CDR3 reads CASSPAGAEPNTGELFF. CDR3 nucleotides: TGTGCCAGCAGTCCTGCGGGGGCGGAGCCGAACACCGGGGAGCTGTTTTTT.

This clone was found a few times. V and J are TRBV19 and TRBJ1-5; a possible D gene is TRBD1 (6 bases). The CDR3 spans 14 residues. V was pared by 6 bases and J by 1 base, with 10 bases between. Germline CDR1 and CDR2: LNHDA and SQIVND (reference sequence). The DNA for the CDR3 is TGTGCCAGTAGCCGCGGACAGAGCAATCAGCCCCAGCATTTT. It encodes CASSRGQSNQPQHF.

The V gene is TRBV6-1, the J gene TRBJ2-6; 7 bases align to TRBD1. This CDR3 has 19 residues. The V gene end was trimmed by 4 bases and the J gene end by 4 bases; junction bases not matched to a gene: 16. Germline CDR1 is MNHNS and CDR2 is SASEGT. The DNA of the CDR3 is TGTGCCAGCAGTGCGCGTACCCCGACAGGGTATAAAGGGGCCAACGTCCTGACTTTC. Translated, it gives CASSARTPTGYKGANVLTF.

Here the CDR3 reads CASTPTELPAYGYTF. In DNA, the CDR3 is TGTGCCAGCACCCCAACGGAGTTGCCGGCCTATGGCTACACCTTC. This rearrangement joins TRBV7-2 to TRBJ1-2; no firm D call. V shed 7 bases and J shed 4 bases, with 19 bases lying between them. Germline values: CDR1 SGHTA, CDR2 FQGNSA. The length of the CDR3 is 15 residues.

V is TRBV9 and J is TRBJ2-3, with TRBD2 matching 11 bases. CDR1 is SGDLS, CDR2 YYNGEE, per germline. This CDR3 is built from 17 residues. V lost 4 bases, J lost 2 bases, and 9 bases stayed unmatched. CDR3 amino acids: CASSSPTSGKNTDTQYF. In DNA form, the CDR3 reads TGTGCCAGCAGCTCACCGACTAGCGGGAAAAACACAGATACGCAGTATTTT.